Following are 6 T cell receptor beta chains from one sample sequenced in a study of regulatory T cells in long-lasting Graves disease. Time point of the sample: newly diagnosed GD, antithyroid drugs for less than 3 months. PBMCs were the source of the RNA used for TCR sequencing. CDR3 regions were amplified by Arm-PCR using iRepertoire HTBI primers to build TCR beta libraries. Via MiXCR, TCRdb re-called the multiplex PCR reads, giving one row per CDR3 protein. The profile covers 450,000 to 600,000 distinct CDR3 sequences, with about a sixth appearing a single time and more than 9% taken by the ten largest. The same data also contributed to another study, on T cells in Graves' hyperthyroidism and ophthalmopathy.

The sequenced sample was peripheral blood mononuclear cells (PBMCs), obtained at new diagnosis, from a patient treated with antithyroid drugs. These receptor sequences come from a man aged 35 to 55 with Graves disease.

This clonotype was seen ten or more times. CDR3: CASGLEEDQPQHF. In DNA form, the CDR3 reads TGTGCTAGTGGTTTGGAGGAGGACCAGCCCCAGCATTTT. This chain connects TRBV12-5 to TRBJ1-5; D ambiguous. Germline CDR1 is LGHNT and CDR2 is FRNRAP. V shed 1 base and J shed 7 bases, with 8 bases lying between them. This CDR3 is 13 amino acids long.

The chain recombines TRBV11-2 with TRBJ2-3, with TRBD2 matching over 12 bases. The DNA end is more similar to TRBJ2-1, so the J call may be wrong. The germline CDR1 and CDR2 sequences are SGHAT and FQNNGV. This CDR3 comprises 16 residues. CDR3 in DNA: TGTGCCAGCAGCCGGATCGGGACTAGCGGGCTGGGGGAGCAGTTCTTC. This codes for CASSRIGTSGLGEQFF.

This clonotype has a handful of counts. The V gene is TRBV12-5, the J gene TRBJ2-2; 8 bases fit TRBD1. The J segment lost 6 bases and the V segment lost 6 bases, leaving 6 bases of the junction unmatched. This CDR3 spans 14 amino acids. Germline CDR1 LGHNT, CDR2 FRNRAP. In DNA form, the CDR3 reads TGTGCTAGTGGAGAGGACAGGGCGGCCGGGGAGCTGTTTTTT. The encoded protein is CASGEDRAAGELFF. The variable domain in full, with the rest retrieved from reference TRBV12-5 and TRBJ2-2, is DARVTQTPRHKVTEMGQEVTMRCQPILGHNTVFWYRQTMMQGLELLAYFRNRAPLDDSGMPKDRFSAEMPDATLATLKIQPSEPRDSAVYFCASGEDRAAGELFFGEGSRLTVL.

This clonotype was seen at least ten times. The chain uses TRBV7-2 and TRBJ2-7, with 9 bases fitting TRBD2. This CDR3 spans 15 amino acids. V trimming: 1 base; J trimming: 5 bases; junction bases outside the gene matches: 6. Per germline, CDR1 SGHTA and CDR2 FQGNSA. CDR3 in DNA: TGTGCCAGCAGCTTAGGCGGGAGGGCCAGGGACGAGCAGTACTTC. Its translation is CASSLGGRARDEQYF.

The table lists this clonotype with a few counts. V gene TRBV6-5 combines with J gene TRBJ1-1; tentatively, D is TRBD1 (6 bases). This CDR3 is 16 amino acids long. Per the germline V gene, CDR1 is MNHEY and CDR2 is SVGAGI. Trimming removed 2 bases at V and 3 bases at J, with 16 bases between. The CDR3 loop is CASSYIRNKGDTEAFF. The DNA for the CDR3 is TGTGCCAGCAGTTACATCCGCAACAAGGGGGACACTGAAGCTTTCTTT.

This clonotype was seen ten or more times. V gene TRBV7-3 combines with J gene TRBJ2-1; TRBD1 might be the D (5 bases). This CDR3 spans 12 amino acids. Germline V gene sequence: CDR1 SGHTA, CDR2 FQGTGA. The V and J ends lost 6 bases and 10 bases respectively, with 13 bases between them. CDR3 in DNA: TGTGCCAGCAGTCCTCAGGGAACGGAGCAGTTCTTC. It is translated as CASSPQGTEQFF.